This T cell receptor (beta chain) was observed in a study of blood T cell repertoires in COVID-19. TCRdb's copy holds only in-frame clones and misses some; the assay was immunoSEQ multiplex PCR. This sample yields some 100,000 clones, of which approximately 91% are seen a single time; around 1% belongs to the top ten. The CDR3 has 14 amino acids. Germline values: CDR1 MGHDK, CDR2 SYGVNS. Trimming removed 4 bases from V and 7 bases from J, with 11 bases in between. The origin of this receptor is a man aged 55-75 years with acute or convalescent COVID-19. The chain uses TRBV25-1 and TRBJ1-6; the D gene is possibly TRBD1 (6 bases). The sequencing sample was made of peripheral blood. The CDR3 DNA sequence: TGTGCCAGCAGTGGTTGGACAGCGAATTCACCCCTCCACTTT. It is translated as CASSGWTANSPLHF.